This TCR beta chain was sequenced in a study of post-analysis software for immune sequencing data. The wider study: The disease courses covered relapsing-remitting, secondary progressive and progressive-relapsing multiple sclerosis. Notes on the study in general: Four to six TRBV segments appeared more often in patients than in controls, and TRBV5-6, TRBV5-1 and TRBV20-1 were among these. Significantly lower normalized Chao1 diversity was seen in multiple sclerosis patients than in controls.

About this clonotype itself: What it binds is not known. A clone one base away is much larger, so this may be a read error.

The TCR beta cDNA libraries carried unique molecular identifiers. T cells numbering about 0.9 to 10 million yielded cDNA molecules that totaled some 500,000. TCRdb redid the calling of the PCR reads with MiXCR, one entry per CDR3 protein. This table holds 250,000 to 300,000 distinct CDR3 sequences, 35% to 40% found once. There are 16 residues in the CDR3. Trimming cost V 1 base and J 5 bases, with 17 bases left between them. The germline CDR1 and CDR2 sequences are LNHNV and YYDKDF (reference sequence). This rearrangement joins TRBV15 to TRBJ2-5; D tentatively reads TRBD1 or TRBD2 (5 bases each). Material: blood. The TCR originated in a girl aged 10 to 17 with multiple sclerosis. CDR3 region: CATSRGETEGWETQYF. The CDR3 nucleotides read TGTGCCACCAGCAGAGGGGAGACAGAGGGATGGGAGACCCAGTACTTC.